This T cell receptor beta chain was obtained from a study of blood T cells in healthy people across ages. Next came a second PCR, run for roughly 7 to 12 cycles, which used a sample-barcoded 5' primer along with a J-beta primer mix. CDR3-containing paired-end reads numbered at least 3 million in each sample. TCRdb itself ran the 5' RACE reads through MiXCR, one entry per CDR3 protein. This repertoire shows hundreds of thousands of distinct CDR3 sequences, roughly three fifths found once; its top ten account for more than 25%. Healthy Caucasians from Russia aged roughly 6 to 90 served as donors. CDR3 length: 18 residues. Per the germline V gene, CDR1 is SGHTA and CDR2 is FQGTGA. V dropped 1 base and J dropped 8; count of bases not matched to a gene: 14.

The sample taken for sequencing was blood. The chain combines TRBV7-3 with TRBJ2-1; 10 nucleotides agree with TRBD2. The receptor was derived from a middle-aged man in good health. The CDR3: CASSLKGIIAGGQDEQFF. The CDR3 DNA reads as TGTGCCAGCAGCTTAAAGGGGATTATAGCGGGAGGACAGGATGAGCAGTTCTTC.